The source of this T cell receptor (beta chain) is a study of beta chain features in type 1 diabetes. Overall study: All samples combined gave around 100,000,000 sorted cells for examination. Notes on the study in general: Shortening of TCRB CDR3s, moderate but significant, appeared in all four CD4+ subsets of Type 1 diabetes patients.

Expressed TCRB transcripts got sequenced, as all isolated RNA was reverse transcribed. Only in-frame clones appear in the TCRdb table, and some are missing; sequencing was by immunoSEQ multiplex PCR. The sample consists of 40,000 to 55,000 clones, approximately 40% of them appearing once. The CDR3 totals 16 residues. Germline assignment: CDR1 SNHLY and CDR2 FYNNEI. V gave up 4 bases and J gave up 7 bases; unmatched junction bases: 15. With respect to this clone: The antigen remains undetermined.

Sample: stem cell memory CD4+ T cells from blood. The clonotype comes from a man aged 25 to 40 with type 1 diabetes. J is TRBJ1-1 and V is TRBV2; 7 bases fit TRBD1. CDR3 region: CASSGGTASTRGEAFF. The DNA of the CDR3 is TGTGCCAGCAGTGGAGGGACAGCTTCCACCCGGGGTGAAGCTTTCTTT.